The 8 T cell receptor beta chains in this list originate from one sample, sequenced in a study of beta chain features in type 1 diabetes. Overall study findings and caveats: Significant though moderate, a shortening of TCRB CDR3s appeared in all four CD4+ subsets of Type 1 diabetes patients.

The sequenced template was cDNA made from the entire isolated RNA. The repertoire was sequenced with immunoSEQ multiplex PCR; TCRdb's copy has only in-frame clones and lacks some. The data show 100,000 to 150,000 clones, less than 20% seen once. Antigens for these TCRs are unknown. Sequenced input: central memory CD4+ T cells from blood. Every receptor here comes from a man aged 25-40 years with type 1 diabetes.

DNA for the CDR3: TGCGCCAGCAATTGGGACCAGCGACCCGGTGACTATGGCTACACCTTC. Translated, it gives CASNWDQRPGDYGYTF. The chain couples TRBV5-1 to TRBJ1-2, with a possible D match to TRBD1 (5 bases). Per germline, CDR1 SGHRS and CDR2 YFSETQ. CDR3 length: 16 residues. V was pared by 6 bases and J by 3 bases, with 21 bases between. Full variable domain (missing parts from reference TRBV5-1 and TRBJ1-2): KAGVTQTPRYLIKTRGQQVTLSCSPISGHRSVSWYQQTPGQGLQFLFEYFSETQRNKGNFPGRFSGRQFSNSRSEMNVSTLELGDSALYLCASNWDQRPGDYGYTFGSGTRLTVV.

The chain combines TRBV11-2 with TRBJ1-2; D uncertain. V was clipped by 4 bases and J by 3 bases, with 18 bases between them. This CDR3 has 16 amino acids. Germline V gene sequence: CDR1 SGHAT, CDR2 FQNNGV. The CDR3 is CASSYSREIFDYGYTF. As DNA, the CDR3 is TGTGCCAGCAGCTATAGTCGGGAGATATTTGACTATGGCTACACCTTC. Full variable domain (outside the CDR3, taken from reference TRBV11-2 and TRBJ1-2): EAGVAQSPRYKIIEKRQSVAFWCNPISGHATLYWYQQILGQGPKLLIQFQNNGVVDDSQLPKDRFSAERLKGVDSTLKIQPAKLEDSAVYLCASSYSREIFDYGYTFGSGTRLTVV.

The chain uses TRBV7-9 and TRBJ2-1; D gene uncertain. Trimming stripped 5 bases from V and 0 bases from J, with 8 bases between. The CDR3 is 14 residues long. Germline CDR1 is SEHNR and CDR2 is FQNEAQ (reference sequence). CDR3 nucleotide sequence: TGTGCCAGCAGCGCCGTAAGCTCCTACAATGAGCAGTTCTTC. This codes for CASSAVSSYNEQFF.

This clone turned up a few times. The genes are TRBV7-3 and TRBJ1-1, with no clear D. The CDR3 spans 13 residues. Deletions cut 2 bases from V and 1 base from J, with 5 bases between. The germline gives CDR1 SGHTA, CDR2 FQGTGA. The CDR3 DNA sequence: TGTGCCAGCAGCTTACGGGAGAACACTGAAGCTTTCTTT. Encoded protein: CASSLRENTEAFF. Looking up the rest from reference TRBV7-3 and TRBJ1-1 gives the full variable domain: GAGVSQTPSNKVTEKGKYVELRCDPISGHTALYWYRQSLGQGPEFLIYFQGTGAADDSGLPNDRFFAVRPEGSVSTLKIQRTERGDSAVYLCASSLRENTEAFFGQGTRLTVV.

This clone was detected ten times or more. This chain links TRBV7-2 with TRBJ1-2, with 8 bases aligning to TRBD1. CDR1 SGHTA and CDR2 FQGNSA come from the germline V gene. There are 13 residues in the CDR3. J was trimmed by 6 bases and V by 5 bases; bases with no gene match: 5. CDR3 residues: CASSPQGENGYTF. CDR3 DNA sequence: TGTGCCAGCAGCCCACAGGGGGAGAATGGCTACACCTTC.

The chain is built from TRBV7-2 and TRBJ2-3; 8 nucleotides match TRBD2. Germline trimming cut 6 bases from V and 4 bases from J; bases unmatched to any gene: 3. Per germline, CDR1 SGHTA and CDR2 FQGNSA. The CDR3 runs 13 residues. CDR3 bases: TGTGCCAGCAGAAGCGGGGGCTCAGATACGCAGTATTTT. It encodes CASRSGGSDTQYF.

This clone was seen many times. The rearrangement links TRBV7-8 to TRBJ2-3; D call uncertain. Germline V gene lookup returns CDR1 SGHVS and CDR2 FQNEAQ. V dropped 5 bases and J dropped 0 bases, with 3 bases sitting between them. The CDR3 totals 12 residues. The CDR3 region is CASSQSTDTQYF. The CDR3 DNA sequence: TGTGCCAGCAGCCAGAGCACAGATACGCAGTATTTT.

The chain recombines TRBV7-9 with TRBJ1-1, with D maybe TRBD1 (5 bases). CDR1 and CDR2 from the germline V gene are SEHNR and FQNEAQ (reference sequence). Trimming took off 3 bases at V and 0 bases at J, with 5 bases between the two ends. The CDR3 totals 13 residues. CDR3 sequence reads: CASSLTVNTEAFF. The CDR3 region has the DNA TGTGCCAGCAGCTTGACAGTGAACACTGAAGCTTTCTTT. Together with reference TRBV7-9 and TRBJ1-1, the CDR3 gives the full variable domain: DTGVSQNPRHKITKRGQNVTFRCDPISEHNRLYWYRQTLGQGPEFLTYFQNEAQLEKSRLLSDRFSAERPKGSFSTLEIQRTEQGDSAMYLCASSLTVNTEAFFGQGTRLTVV.